Following are 20 T cell receptor beta chains from one sample sequenced in a study of blood T cell repertoires in COVID-19 (dated by TCRdb to about 2020). Library creation used the immunoSEQ multiplex PCR assay. Drawn from immuneACCESS, this table holds only the in-frame rearrangements with V and J called that TCRdb kept. Clones are partly lost; checked studies trace under half to an unresolved V gene and leave the rest unexplained. In all, the sample holds more than 75,000 clones, and 70% to 90% of those were seen once. Jointly, the top ten make up approximately 2.6% of the sample. The sequencing sample was made of peripheral blood. The source of these receptors is a man in his forties or fifties with COVID-19, enrolled during active disease.

The chain combines TRBV25-1 with TRBJ1-6; unclear D gene. Germline V gene data show CDR1 as MGHDK and CDR2 as SYGVNS. The CDR3 runs to 15 residues. V lost 2 bases and J lost 8, with 13 bases in between. CDR3 in DNA: TGTGCCAGCAGTGAAAGGGTGTCAGCGGATTCACCCCTCCACTTT. Its protein is CASSERVSADSPLHF.

The chain uses TRBV13 and TRBJ2-2; weak D call: TRBD1 (5 bases). Looked up from germline, CDR1 is PRHDT and CDR2 is FYEKMQ (reference sequence). With 6 bases removed from V and 6 bases from J, the gap between germline ends came to 11 bases. This CDR3 has 13 amino acids. The CDR3 coding sequence is TGTGCCAGCAGTTACCTGGGGCCCGGGGAGCTGTTTTTT. Encoded protein: CASSYLGPGELFF.

V and J are TRBV9 and TRBJ2-5; 10 positions agree with TRBD2. The CDR3 has 15 residues. Germline V CDR1 and CDR2: SGDLS, YYNGEE. The V and J ends lost 1 base and 2 bases, in that order; junction bases with no gene match: 2. CDR3 loop: CASSVLAGVQETQYF. As DNA, the CDR3 is TGTGCCAGCAGCGTACTAGCGGGGGTACAAGAGACCCAGTACTTC. Full variable domain (remainder filled in from reference TRBV9 and TRBJ2-5): DSGVTQTPKHLITATGQRVTLRCSPRSGDLSVYWYQQSLDQGLQFLIQYYNGEERAKGNILERFSAQQFPDLHSELNLSSLELGDSALYFCASSVLAGVQETQYFGPGTRLLVL.

The genes are TRBV4-3 and TRBJ1-4, with TRBD1 as a possible D gene (6 bases). V lost 5 bases and J lost 7, with 17 bases in between. The V gene's germline CDR1 is LGHNA and CDR2 YSLEER. CDR3 length equals 15 residues. The CDR3 loop reads CASSYTGGMAEKLFF. CDR3 nucleotides: TGCGCCAGCAGCTATACGGGGGGCATGGCTGAAAAACTGTTTTTT.

The CDR3 region has the DNA TGTGCCAGCAGCTTAGTCGCGTCGGGACAGGGCAATGAGCAGTTCTTC. It translates to CASSLVASGQGNEQFF. This chain joins TRBV7-2 and TRBJ2-1, with 9 bases identical to TRBD1. This CDR3 has 16 residues. After removal of 1 base from V and 6 bases from J, the junction contained 7 bases not matched to a gene. The germline V gene has CDR1 SGHTA and CDR2 FQGNSA.

The chain employs TRBV7-8 and TRBJ1-5; TRBD1 matches at 10 bases. Germline CDR1 and CDR2: SGHVS and FQNEAQ. The CDR3 sequence is 14 residues long. V lost 5 bases to trimming and J lost 4 bases; unmatched junction nucleotides: 2. In DNA, the CDR3 is TGTGCCAGCAGCCCGGACAGGGGGAATCAGCCCCAGCATTTT. It yields the protein CASSPDRGNQPQHF.

This chain links TRBV27 with TRBJ2-7; tentative D call: TRBD2 (5 bases). The CDR3 is 14 amino acids. CDR1 and CDR2 (germline): MNHEY, SMNVEV (reference sequence). V was cut by 6 bases and J by 4 bases, with 16 bases left in between. The CDR3 DNA reads TGTGCCAGCAGCCCCTACGGAGGAAGGTACGAGCAGTACTTC. This sequence encodes CASSPYGGRYEQYF.

J is TRBJ2-3 and V is TRBV7-9, with 9 bases identical to TRBD2. CDR1 is SEHNR and CDR2 is FQNEAQ in the germline V gene (reference sequence). The CDR3 sequence is 14 residues long. V trimming: 5 bases; J trimming: 3 bases; junction bases outside the gene matches: 3. The CDR3 region is CASSQLAGTDTQYF. CDR3 coding DNA: TGTGCCAGCAGCCAGCTAGCGGGGACAGATACGCAGTATTTT.

The chain has TRBV30 and TRBJ1-3; maybe TRBD1 (6 bases). CDR1 is GTSNPN and CDR2 is SVGIG in the germline V gene (reference sequence). The V and J ends lost 5 bases and 2 bases respectively, with 10 bases between them. The CDR3 is 13 amino acids. The DNA of the CDR3 is TGTGCCTGGGCACCAGGGGCTGGAAACACCATATATTTT. Amino acid sequence: CAWAPGAGNTIYF.

The V gene is TRBV7-6, the J gene TRBJ2-1, with 10 bases aligning to TRBD2. Germline V gene lookup returns CDR1 SGHVS and CDR2 FNYEAQ. V trimming: 2 bases; J trimming: 5 bases; junction bases outside the gene matches: 3. The CDR3 sequence is 15 residues long. The CDR3 nucleotides read TGTGCCAGCAGCTTAAGCGGGGGGGCCAACAATGAGCAGTTCTTC. Its translation: CASSLSGGANNEQFF. The whole variable domain, filled in from reference TRBV7-6 and TRBJ2-1, reads GAGVSQSPRYKVTKRGQDVALRCDPISGHVSLYWYRQALGQGPEFLTYFNYEAQQDKSGLPNDRFSAERPEGSISTLTIQRTEQRDSAMYRCASSLSGGANNEQFFGPGTRLTVL.

The rearrangement uses TRBV10-3 and TRBJ1-2, with 11 nucleotides matching TRBD1. The CDR3 runs to 15 residues. Germline CDR1 and CDR2: ENHRY and SYGVKD. Trimming at V came to 5 bases and at J to 6 bases, leaving 8 bases not matched to a gene. CDR3 nucleotides: TGTGCCATCAGTACAGGACAGGGGGCAGGGGATGGCTACACCTTC. Residues: CAISTGQGAGDGYTF.

This chain joins TRBV3-1 (or the pseudogene TRBV3-2) and TRBJ1-6, with D possibly TRBD1 on 5 matching bases. The V end was cut by 1 base, the J end by 9 bases, with 13 bases between. Germline V gives CDR1 LGHDT, CDR2 YNNKEL (reference sequence). The CDR3 sequence is 15 residues long. The CDR3: CASSQATAGGSPLHF. CDR3 sequence (DNA): TGTGCCAGCAGCCAAGCGACAGCCGGCGGTTCACCCCTCCACTTT.

The chain's CDR3 is CASSRQGAGNTIYF. The CDR3 DNA reads as TGTGCCAGCAGCAGGCAGGGGGCGGGAAACACCATATATTTT. The V call is TRBV9, the J call TRBJ1-3; 8 bases align to TRBD1. The CDR3 length is 14 residues. The germline gives CDR1 SGDLS, CDR2 YYNGEE. J was trimmed by 4 bases and V by 4 bases; bases with no gene match: 4.

This rearrangement joins TRBV6-5 to TRBJ2-7; 10 nucleotides line up with TRBD1. CDR1 MNHEY and CDR2 SVGAGI come from the germline V gene. There are 13 residues in the CDR3. V shed 10 bases and J 6 bases; nucleotides not matched to a gene: 9. In DNA, the CDR3 is TGTGCCATCAGGACAGGGGGTGGGGGCGAGCAGTACTTC. Encoded protein: CAIRTGGGGEQYF.

This clone was seen only a few times. The V gene is TRBV6-5, the J gene TRBJ1-6; no firm D call. CDR3 length: 13 amino acids. From germline, CDR1 is MNHEY and CDR2 SVGAGI. V was pared by 6 bases and J by 7 bases, with 10 bases between. Here the CDR3 reads CASRKRENSPLHF. CDR3 in DNA: TGTGCCAGCAGGAAGAGGGAAAATTCACCCCTCCACTTT.

The genes are TRBV10-3 and TRBJ2-1, with 7 bases lining up with TRBD2. The CDR3 spans 15 residues. V shed 3 bases and J 6 bases; nucleotides not matched to a gene: 8. Germline CDR1 reads ENHRY; CDR2 reads SYGVKD. The CDR3: CAISDGAGVFNEQFF. CDR3 nucleotides: TGTGCCATCAGTGATGGGGCGGGGGTATTCAATGAGCAGTTCTTC.

J is TRBJ2-3 and V is TRBV19; 8 bases agree with TRBD1. Germline-derived CDR1 and CDR2 are LNHDA and SQIVND (reference sequence). The CDR3 extends over 14 amino acids. V gave up 10 bases and J gave up 1 base; unmatched junction bases: 7. CDR3 in amino acids: CATTLTGGTDTQYF. The DNA for the CDR3 is TGTGCCACTACGTTGACAGGGGGCACAGATACGCAGTATTTT.

The chain employs TRBV2 and TRBJ1-2; 7 bases fit TRBD1. The germline gives CDR1 SNHLY, CDR2 FYNNEI. This CDR3 comprises 14 residues. Trimming removed 3 bases from V and 8 bases from J; junction bases left unmatched: 9. The CDR3 sequence is CASSEDRTLWGYTF. CDR3 bases: TGTGCCAGCAGTGAGGACAGGACCCTCTGGGGCTACACCTTC.

The chain employs TRBV11-3 and TRBJ2-5; TRBD2 matches at 8 bases. The J segment lost 5 bases and the V segment lost 2 bases, leaving 7 bases of the junction unmatched. CDR1 and CDR2 (germline): SGHNT, YENEEA. The CDR3 totals 15 residues. Written as DNA, the CDR3 is TGTGCCAGCAGCTTAAACGGGGGGGCCTCGGAGACCCAGTACTTC. As protein: CASSLNGGASETQYF.

The chain uses TRBV12-3 or TRBV12-4 and TRBJ1-2; 7 bases are a match to TRBD1. This CDR3 region has 13 residues. V shed 6 bases, J shed 10 bases, and the junction held 11 bases outside the gene matches. The chain's CDR3 is CASSTDRAIPYTF. DNA of the CDR3: TGTGCCAGCAGCACCGACAGGGCGATCCCCTACACCTTC.